This is a list of T cell receptor beta chains from one sample in a study of cytomegalovirus exposure and HLA in healthy donors. Method: immunoSEQ multiplex PCR; TCRdb's copy keeps in-frame clones and lacks some. Of roughly 190,000 clones detected, about four fifths appear once; the ten largest clones hold approximately 2%. The sample was PBMCs. These receptors came from a young man in good health and CMV-seronegative. Each CDR3 is given with its conserved first and last residue. Each record gives: clone size, V gene, J gene, D gene, CDR3 protein, CDR3 DNA. The D gene is left open where the match is weak. Part of the rows lack a size; the others show once, few, many or a class for expanded clones.

-	TRBV5-1	TRBJ2-2	TRBD1	CASSLATGGTGELFF	TGCGCCAGCAGCTTGGCCACAGGGGGCACCGGGGAGCTGTTTTTT
-	TRBV27	TRBJ2-1	TRBD1	CASSLDWDRSGQGNEQFF	TGTGCCAGCAGTTTGGATTGGGATAGGTCGGGACAGGGCAATGAGCAGTTCTTC
few	TRBV5-8	TRBJ2-7	-	CASSLESWHYEQYF	TGTGCCAGCAGCTTGGAATCTTGGCACTACGAGCAGTACTTC
-	TRBV7-9	TRBJ1-2	-	CASSSRGGGFYGYTF	TGTGCCAGCAGCTCCCGGGGAGGGGGTTTCTATGGCTACACCTTC
-	TRBV18	TRBJ2-7	TRBD2	CASSPPAREGEQYF	TGTGCCAGCTCACCACCGGCCAGGGAGGGCGAGCAGTACTTC
-	TRBV6-1	TRBJ1-5	TRBD1	CASSPGTDSNQPQHF	TGTGCCAGCAGTCCAGGGACAGATAGCAATCAGCCCCAGCATTTT
-	TRBV30	TRBJ2-7	TRBD2	CAWSVEAGSPYEQYF	TGTGCCTGGAGTGTAGAAGCGGGAAGCCCCTACGAGCAGTACTTC
-	TRBV27	TRBJ2-5	-	CASRSQGGRYQETQYF	TGTGCCAGCAGATCCCAGGGGGGACGCTACCAAGAGACCCAGTACTTC
-	TRBV29-1	TRBJ2-3	TRBD2	CSVRGASGGQDPLRTDTQYF	TGCAGCGTTCGCGGCGCTAGCGGGGGCCAGGACCCCTTACGCACAGATACGCAGTATTTT
few	TRBV6-5	TRBJ2-5	-	CASSGSGTETQYF	TGTGCCAGCAGTGGGAGCGGAACAGAGACCCAGTACTTC
-	TRBV7-9	TRBJ2-7	-	CASSLAGLGEAYEQYF	TGTGCCAGCAGCTTAGCGGGTCTGGGAGAAGCCTACGAGCAGTACTTC
-	TRBV6-1	TRBJ1-5	TRBD1	CASTLTGGDQPQHF	TGTGCCAGCACCTTGACAGGGGGGGATCAGCCCCAGCATTTT
-	TRBV10-3	TRBJ2-7	TRBD1	CAIASTGQSEQYF	TGTGCCATCGCATCTACGGGACAGTCCGAGCAGTACTTC
-	TRBV29-1	TRBJ2-7	-	CSVLLRGRNYEQYF	TGCAGCGTTCTACTCAGGGGTAGGAACTACGAGCAGTACTTC
-	TRBV4-1	TRBJ2-7	TRBD2	CASSPLAESSYEQYF	TGCGCCAGCAGCCCCCTAGCGGAAAGCTCCTACGAGCAGTACTTC
-	TRBV7-3	TRBJ2-2	TRBD2	CASALAGADIGELFF	TGTGCCAGCGCCCTCGCGGGAGCTGACATCGGGGAGCTGTTTTTT
-	TRBV18	TRBJ2-5	-	CASSPGSSTQYF	TGTGCCAGCTCACCAGGCAGTTCGACCCAGTACTTC
-	TRBV6-4	TRBJ2-7	TRBD2	CASSALAGSYEQYF	TGTGCCAGCAGTGCGCTAGCGGGATCCTACGAGCAGTACTTC
-	TRBV27	TRBJ1-2	-	CASSYPGGYGYTF	TGTGCCAGCAGTTACCCGGGGGGCTATGGCTACACCTTC
-	TRBV19	TRBJ1-2	-	CASSIFRASYGYTF	TGTGCCAGTAGTATATTCAGAGCGTCCTATGGCTACACCTTC
-	TRBV28	TRBJ2-1	-	CASSLRVDEQFF	TGTGCCAGCAGTTTGCGGGTAGATGAGCAGTTCTTC
-	TRBV7-8	TRBJ1-1	-	CASSLILRGQNTEAFF	TGTGCCAGCAGCCTAATTCTTCGGGGACAGAACACTGAAGCTTTCTTT
-	TRBV15	TRBJ2-3	TRBD1	CATSRLRPGGPPTLVADTQYF	TGTGCCACCAGCAGACTTAGACCAGGGGGCCCACCTACCCTGGTGGCAGATACGCAGTATTTT
-	TRBV6-5	TRBJ2-7	TRBD2	CASGGGRVSYEQYF	TGTGCCAGCGGGGGGGGAAGGGTCTCCTACGAGCAGTACTTC
-	TRBV18	TRBJ2-5	TRBD1	CASSPGPTGETQYF	TGTGCCAGCTCACCCGGGCCGACAGGGGAGACCCAGTACTTC
-	TRBV7-6	TRBJ1-2	-	CASSHRVGYGYTF	TGTGCCAGCAGCCACAGGGTCGGCTATGGCTACACCTTC
once	TRBV5-6	TRBJ2-7	-	CASSFMRAYEQYF	TGTGCCAGCAGCTTTATGCGGGCCTACGAGCAGTACTTC
-	TRBV10-1	TRBJ2-7	-	CASSHSPLSGEQYF	TGCGCCAGCAGTCATAGCCCCCTATCTGGGGAGCAGTACTTC
-	TRBV7-2	TRBJ2-4	-	CASSSKGDRQIVNIQYF	TGTGCCAGCAGCTCTAAGGGAGACAGGCAAATAGTTAACATTCAGTACTTC
-	TRBV14	TRBJ2-1	TRBD2	CASSPTSGGLNEQFF	TGTGCCAGCAGCCCGACTAGCGGGGGTCTCAATGAGCAGTTCTTC
-	TRBV6-5	TRBJ2-2	-	CASTPDDINTGELFF	TGTGCCAGCACCCCCGACGACATAAACACCGGGGAGCTGTTTTTT
-	TRBV5-4	TRBJ1-2	TRBD1	CASSLDRGYGYTF	TGTGCCAGCAGTTTAGACAGGGGGTATGGCTACACCTTC
-	TRBV7-6	TRBJ1-4	TRBD1	CASSLLTGREKLFF	TGTGCCAGCAGCTTATTGACAGGGAGGGAAAAACTGTTTTTT
-	TRBV5-4	TRBJ2-7	-	CASSSGGGTYEQYF	TGTGCCAGCAGCTCGGGGGGCGGAACCTACGAGCAGTACTTC
-	TRBV25-1	TRBJ2-4	TRBD2	CASSESFAGGLNIQYF	TGTGCCAGCAGTGAAAGTTTTGCGGGGGGTTTGAACATTCAGTACTTC